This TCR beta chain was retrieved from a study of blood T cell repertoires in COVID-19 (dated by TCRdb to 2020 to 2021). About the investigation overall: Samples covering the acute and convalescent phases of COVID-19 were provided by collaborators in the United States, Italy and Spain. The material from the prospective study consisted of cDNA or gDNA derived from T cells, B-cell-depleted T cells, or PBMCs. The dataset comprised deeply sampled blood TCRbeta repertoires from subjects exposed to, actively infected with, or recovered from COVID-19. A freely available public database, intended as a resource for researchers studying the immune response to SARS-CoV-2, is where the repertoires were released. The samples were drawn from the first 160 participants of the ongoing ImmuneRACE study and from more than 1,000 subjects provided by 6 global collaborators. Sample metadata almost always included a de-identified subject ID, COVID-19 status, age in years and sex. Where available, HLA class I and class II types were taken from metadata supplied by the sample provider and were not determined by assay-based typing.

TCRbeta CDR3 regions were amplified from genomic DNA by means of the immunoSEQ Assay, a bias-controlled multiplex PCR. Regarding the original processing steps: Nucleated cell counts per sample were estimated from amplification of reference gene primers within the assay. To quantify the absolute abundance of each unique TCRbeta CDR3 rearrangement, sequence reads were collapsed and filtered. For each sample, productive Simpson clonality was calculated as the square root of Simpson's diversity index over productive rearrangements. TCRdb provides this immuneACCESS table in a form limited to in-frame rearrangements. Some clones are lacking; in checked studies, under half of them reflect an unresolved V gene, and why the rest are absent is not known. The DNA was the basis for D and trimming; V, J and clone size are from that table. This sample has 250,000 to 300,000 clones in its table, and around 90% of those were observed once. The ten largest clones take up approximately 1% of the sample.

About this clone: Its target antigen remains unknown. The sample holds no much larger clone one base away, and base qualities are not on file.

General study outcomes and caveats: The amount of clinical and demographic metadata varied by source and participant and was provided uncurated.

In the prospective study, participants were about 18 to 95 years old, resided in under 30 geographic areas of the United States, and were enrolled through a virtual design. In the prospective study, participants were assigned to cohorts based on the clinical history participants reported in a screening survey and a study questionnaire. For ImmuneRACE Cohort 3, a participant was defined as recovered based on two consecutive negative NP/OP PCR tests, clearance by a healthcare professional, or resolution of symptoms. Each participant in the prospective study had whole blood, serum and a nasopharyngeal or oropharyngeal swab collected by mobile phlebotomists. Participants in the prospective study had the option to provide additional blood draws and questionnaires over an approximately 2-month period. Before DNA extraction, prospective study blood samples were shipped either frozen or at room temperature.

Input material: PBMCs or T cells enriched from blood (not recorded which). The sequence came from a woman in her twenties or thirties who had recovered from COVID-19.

The bases read TGTGCCAGTAGTGCTGGGGACAGGAGGAATTCACCCCTCCACTTT. Translated, this is CASSAGDRRNSPLHF. This receptor chain uses TRBV19 and TRBJ1-6, with 8 bases aligning to TRBD1. Taken from cysteine to phenylalanine, the CDR3 has 15 residues. The retained sequence is limited to the CDR3, 45 bases, with the frame set at the first base. CDR1 and CDR2 were assigned from the germline V gene (reference sequence) as LNHDA and SQIVND. V is pruned by 5 bases and J by 7 bases, leaving 7 bases of the junction without a gene match.